This section outlines one T cell receptor (beta chain) sequence together with its context. Trimming took 0 bases from V and 5 from J, leaving 9 bases between them. The CDR3 is 14 residues long. Germline V gene lookup returns CDR1 SGHVS and CDR2 FNYEAQ. The data stem from a study of T cell changes during pregnancy in multiple sclerosis. The protocol was immunoSEQ multiplex PCR, while the TCRdb copy is restricted to in-frame clones and leaves out a portion. The table has about 68,000 clones, over 75% seen once. The receptor was derived from a female donor with multiple sclerosis, enrolled in a pregnancy study. This rearrangement joins TRBV7-6 to TRBJ2-3; D is uncertain. Sequencing used peripheral blood, obtained in the third trimester of pregnancy. The CDR3 DNA is TGTGCCAGCAGCTTAGCGTCGTCCGGAGATACGCAGTATTTT. The encoded protein is CASSLASSGDTQYF.